These 16 T cell receptor beta chains came from one sample sequenced in a study of regulatory T cells in long-lasting Graves disease. Time point given: persistent/refractory GD, antithyroid drugs over 5 years with positive TRAb. Construction of the TCR library relied on RNA isolated from PBMCs. Construction of the TCR beta libraries employed iRepertoire HTBI primers in conjunction with Arm-PCR of CDR3 regions. TCRdb redid the calling of the multiplex PCR reads with MiXCR, one entry per CDR3 protein. The sample holds about 660,000 distinct CDR3 sequences, roughly 30% seen once. This specimen consisted of peripheral blood mononuclear cells (PBMCs), obtained when the disease was refractory, from a patient treated with antithyroid drugs. These receptors were collected from a female donor with Graves disease.

The genes are TRBV30 and TRBJ2-7; 12 bases agree with TRBD2. Per germline, CDR1 GTSNPN and CDR2 SVGIG (reference sequence). Trimming took 4 bases from V and 4 from J; bases not matched to a gene: 2. This CDR3 has 13 amino acids. The CDR3 coding sequence is TGTGCCTGGACGACTAGCGGGAGTTACGAGCAGTACTTC. Its translation: CAWTTSGSYEQYF.

This clonotype was seen a few times. The V call is TRBV6-2 or TRBV6-3, the J call TRBJ2-5, with D maybe TRBD1 (6 bases). Looked up from germline, CDR1 is MNHEY and CDR2 is SVGEGT. This CDR3 comprises 18 residues. With 6 bases removed from V and 1 base from J, the gap between germline ends came to 24 bases. CDR3 in amino acids: CASRQGWSHLFTQETQYF. The CDR3, as DNA: TGTGCCAGCAGACAGGGTTGGTCCCACCTTTTTACCCAAGAGACCCAGTACTTC.

V usage is TRBV13 and J usage is TRBJ2-2; D is unclear. Germline assignment: CDR1 PRHDT and CDR2 FYEKMQ (reference sequence). Deletions cut 6 bases from V and 8 bases from J, with 19 bases between. This CDR3 has 15 residues. CDR3 sequence reads: CASRRIVPELGELFF. Here the CDR3 DNA reads TGTGCCAGCAGAAGAATTGTCCCCGAATTGGGGGAGCTGTTTTTT. Complete variable domain (other parts from reference TRBV13 and TRBJ2-2): AAGVIQSPRHLIKEKRETATLKCYPIPRHDTVYWYQQGPGQDPQFLISFYEKMQSDKGSIPDRFSAQQFSDYHSELNMSSLELGDSALYFCASRRIVPELGELFFGEGSRLTVL.

The chain couples TRBV6-2 or TRBV6-3 to TRBJ1-2; D is ambiguous. The germline CDR1 and CDR2 sequences are MNHEY and SVGEGT. Trimming shortened V by 0 bases and J by 6 bases, and 14 bases separated the two germline ends. The CDR3 has 15 amino acids. CDR3 loop: CASSYSNTPSDGYTF. In nucleotides, the CDR3 is TGTGCCAGCAGTTACTCGAATACCCCATCCGATGGCTACACCTTC.

In its sample, this clonotype was seen a few times. The chain links TRBV4-1 to TRBJ2-7; 13 bases align to TRBD2. Germline CDR1 is MGHRA and CDR2 is YSYEKL. CDR3 length: 14 residues. V was clipped by 5 bases and J by 7 bases; unmatched bases: 5. CDR3 sequence: CASSEGTSGIEQYF. DNA of the CDR3: TGCGCCAGCAGCGAGGGGACTAGCGGGATTGAGCAGTACTTC.

V gene TRBV7-9 combines with J gene TRBJ2-5, with 8 bases matching TRBD2. CDR3 length: 15 residues. The V and J ends lost 6 bases and 2 bases, in that order; junction bases with no gene match: 8. The germline V gene encodes CDR1 SEHNR and CDR2 FQNEAQ (reference sequence). CDR3 DNA: TGTGCCAGCAGTCCAGCCGAGCGGGAGCAAGAGACCCAGTACTTC. Its protein is CASSPAEREQETQYF.

In its sample, this clonotype was seen a few times. The rearrangement joins TRBV28 to TRBJ2-5, with 9 bases lining up with TRBD2. This CDR3 comprises 15 residues. Germline V gene data show CDR1 as MDHEN and CDR2 as SYDVKM. Unmatched junction bases numbered 12, after V lost 8 bases and J lost 5 bases. Here the CDR3 reads CASGSGLAPVETQYF. CDR3 coding DNA: TGTGCCAGCGGCTCGGGACTAGCACCTGTGGAGACCCAGTACTTC.

This clonotype has only a few counts. The chain links TRBV28 to TRBJ2-2; 7 bases align to TRBD1. This CDR3 has 14 amino acids. Germline CDR1 is MDHEN and CDR2 is SYDVKM. Losses at the gene ends were 6 bases for V and 10 bases for J; bases not matched to a gene: 11. The CDR3 protein is CASSSGGRVSELFF. The CDR3 DNA reads TGTGCCAGCAGCTCAGGGGGAAGGGTGTCGGAGCTGTTTTTT.

The chain combines TRBV6-5 with TRBJ1-4; 7 nucleotides line up with TRBD1. From germline, CDR1 is MNHEY and CDR2 SVGAGI. Losses at the gene ends were 2 bases for V and 10 bases for J; bases not matched to a gene: 4. This CDR3 has 13 amino acids. The CDR3 DNA reads TGTGCCAGCAGTTACGGACGGGACAGAAAACTGTTTTTT. Protein product: CASSYGRDRKLFF.

This clonotype was found a few times. The J gene is TRBJ1-4, the V gene TRBV7-8; D may be TRBD1 (6 bases). Trimming pared 3 bases from V and 5 bases from J, leaving 13 bases between. Germline V gives CDR1 SGHVS, CDR2 FQNEAQ. The CDR3 is 15 residues long. This CDR3 is CASSLIQGANEKLFF. The CDR3 DNA sequence: TGTGCCAGCAGCTTGATACAGGGCGCCAATGAAAAACTGTTTTTT.

This clonotype was counted many times. The genes are TRBV12-3 or TRBV12-4 and TRBJ1-2; D remains unclear. V dropped 7 bases and J dropped 0 bases, with 9 bases sitting between them. CDR3 length equals 13 residues. The CDR3 spells CASTRPSNYGYTF. CDR3 in DNA: TGTGCCAGCACCCGGCCATCTAACTATGGCTACACCTTC.

In its sample, this clonotype was seen a few times. The CDR3 DNA follows: TGCGCCAGCAGCGCGACGGACAGGGCATCATATGGCTACACCTTC. Encoded protein: CASSATDRASYGYTF. V is TRBV5-1 and J is TRBJ1-2; 8 nucleotides agree with TRBD1. CDR3 size: 15 residues. In germline, CDR1 is SGHRS, CDR2 YFSETQ. After removal of 4 bases from V and 5 bases from J, the junction contained 10 bases not matched to a gene.

In this sample, this clonotype turned up many times. The chain links TRBV24-1 to TRBJ1-5, with a tentative D call TRBD1 (6 bases). Per the germline V gene, CDR1 is KGHDR and CDR2 is SFDVKD. V gave up 9 bases and J gave up 0 bases, with 11 bases separating them. This CDR3 has 14 amino acids. The CDR3 is CATGQTNSNQPQHF. The CDR3 DNA sequence: TGTGCCACCGGACAGACAAATAGCAATCAGCCCCAGCATTTT.

The table lists this clonotype with a few counts. V and J are TRBV12-3 or TRBV12-4 and TRBJ2-2; D might be TRBD1 (5 bases). There are 15 residues in the CDR3. With 2 bases removed from V and 0 bases from J, the gap between germline ends came to 7 bases. CDR3 protein: CASSLQGANTGELFF. The CDR3 coding sequence is TGTGCCAGCAGTTTACAGGGTGCGAACACCGGGGAGCTGTTTTTT.

This clonotype was recorded a few times. The V call is TRBV18, the J call TRBJ1-1; 9 nucleotides line up with TRBD1. Trimming took 3 bases from V and 1 from J; bases not matched to a gene: 3. Germline V CDR1 and CDR2: KGHSH, LQKENI. The CDR3 loop spans 15 amino acids. CDR3 bases: TGTGCCAGCTCACCGGACAGGGGAGGGAACACTGAAGCTTTCTTT. It encodes CASSPDRGGNTEAFF.

V is TRBV6-2 or TRBV6-3 and J is TRBJ2-7, with unresolved D. V dropped 5 bases and J dropped 5 bases, with 16 bases sitting between them. Germline V CDR1 and CDR2: MNHEY, SVGEGT. The CDR3 covers 14 residues. The CDR3 loop is CASSQDRQADEQYF. The CDR3 nucleotides are TGTGCCAGCAGTCAGGATCGTCAGGCCGACGAGCAGTACTTC.